This T cell receptor (beta chain) came from a study of cytomegalovirus exposure and HLA in healthy donors. The protocol was immunoSEQ multiplex PCR, while the TCRdb copy is restricted to in-frame clones and leaves out a portion. This sample has around 350,000 clones, with 86% found just once. The CDR3 has 15 residues. The V gene end was trimmed by 3 bases and the J gene end by 0 bases; junction bases not matched to a gene: 3. Germline values: CDR1 LNHDA, CDR2 SQIVND (reference sequence). Study outcomes and limitations: There were fewer than 200 TCR beta chains listed as cytomegalovirus-associated. Most TCRs appeared rarely, but some public TCRs recurred in many donors. Subsequent analysis found a tendency for first-cohort TCR clusters to co-occur within the 120 or so validation repertoires.

Details on this clone: The antigen remains unidentified.

It was the approximately 120-subject validation cohort, separate from the approximately 700-subject first cohort, to which the donors belonged. The chain is built from TRBV19 and TRBJ2-3, with TRBD1 matching over 7 bases. The sequenced sample consisted of PBMCs. The source is a woman aged 18-29 years in good health and CMV-seronegative. The CDR3 reads CASSMRGPSTDTQYF. The CDR3 DNA reads as TGTGCCAGTAGTATGAGGGGGCCGAGCACAGATACGCAGTATTTT. The full variable domain, rest sourced from reference TRBV19 and TRBJ2-3, is DGGITQSPKYLFRKEGQNVTLSCEQNLNHDAMYWYRQDPGQGLRLIYYSQIVNDFQKGDIAEGYSVSREKKESFPLTVTSAQKNPTAFYLCASSMRGPSTDTQYFGPGTRLTVL.